A single sample is the source of the 10 T cell receptor beta chains below, sequenced in a study of blood T cell repertoires in COVID-19. Libraries were prepared by immunoSEQ multiplex PCR; TCRdb keeps only in-frame clonotypes and omits some of them. The data show a few hundred thousand clones, with more than 75% seen just once and 8% to 13% held by the top ten. The sample consisted of peripheral blood. The receptors derive from a woman aged 25 to 39 with COVID-19, enrolled during active disease.

The chain recombines TRBV5-6 with TRBJ1-4, with D maybe TRBD1 (6 bases). This CDR3 comprises 15 residues. The germline V gene encodes CDR1 SGHDT and CDR2 YYEEEE. The V and J ends lost 1 base and 6 bases respectively, with 13 bases between them. CDR3 sequence (DNA): TGTGCCAGCAGCTTGATTCGCAGGGGAGATGAAAAACTGTTTTTT. As protein: CASSLIRRGDEKLFF.

J is TRBJ1-1 and V is TRBV5-5, with 9 positions matching TRBD1. This CDR3 has 14 residues. V was clipped by 1 base and J by 5 bases; unmatched bases: 3. Germline V CDR1 and CDR2: SGHKS, YYEKEE (reference sequence). The CDR3 DNA is TGTGCCAGCAGCTTGACAGGGGGCCGGACTGAAGCTTTCTTT. It is translated as CASSLTGGRTEAFF.

This clone was observed a single time. The V and J genes are TRBV10-1 and TRBJ2-1; weak D call: TRBD2 (6 bases). V lost 1 base to trimming and J lost 4 bases, with 11 bases between them. Germline V CDR1 and CDR2: WNHNN, SYGVQD (reference sequence). CDR3 length equals 15 residues. The CDR3: CASSEFPAGYNEQFF. In DNA form, the CDR3 reads TGCGCCAGCAGTGAGTTTCCAGCGGGTTACAATGAGCAGTTCTTC.

About this clone: At the DNA level, this CDR3 is encoded by other sequences in the same sample as well. The chain uses TRBV4-1 and TRBJ2-7; 9 bases are a match to TRBD1. Germline CDR1 is MGHRA and CDR2 is YSYEKL. V trimming: 2 bases; J trimming: 2 bases; junction bases outside the gene matches: 1. The CDR3 consists of 14 residues. CDR3 nucleotides: TGCGCCAGCAGCCAAAGACAGGGGGCCTACGAGCAGTACTTC. The encoded protein is CASSQRQGAYEQYF.

The chain links TRBV5-6 to TRBJ2-1; 8 bases map to TRBD2. Germline CDR1 reads SGHDT; CDR2 reads YYEEEE. Trimming removed 3 bases from V and 9 bases from J; junction bases left unmatched: 5. The CDR3 is 13 amino acids. The CDR3 loop reads CASSSFSGGEQFF. The CDR3 DNA is TGTGCCAGCAGCTCTTTCAGCGGGGGTGAGCAGTTCTTC. The full variable domain, with the rest looked up from reference TRBV5-6 and TRBJ2-1, is DAGVTQSPTHLIKTRGQQVTLRCSPKSGHDTVSWYQQALGQGPQFIFQYYEEEERQRGNFPDRFSGHQFPNYSSELNVNALLLGDSALYLCASSSFSGGEQFFGPGTRLTVL.

This clone showed up just once. This rearrangement joins TRBV2 to TRBJ2-7, with 8 positions matching TRBD2. CDR3 length: 14 residues. Germline V gene data show CDR1 as SNHLY and CDR2 as FYNNEI. V lost 8 bases and J lost 5; bases outside the gene matches: 11. The CDR3 sequence: CASALGTSGDEQYF. Here the CDR3 DNA reads TGTGCCAGCGCTTTGGGAACTAGCGGCGACGAGCAGTACTTC.

The V and J genes are TRBV29-1 and TRBJ1-5, with a possible D match to TRBD1 (6 bases). Germline-derived CDR1 and CDR2 are SQVTM and ANQGSEA. There are 13 residues in the CDR3. V lost 6 bases and J lost 3, with 12 bases in between. CDR3 sequence: CSVGYRANQPQHF. CDR3 sequence (DNA): TGCAGCGTGGGTTACAGGGCCAATCAGCCCCAGCATTTT.

The chain is built from TRBV6-6 and TRBJ2-3, with a tentative D call TRBD1 (6 bases). V was cut by 5 bases and J by 5 bases, with 23 bases left in between. CDR1 and CDR2 from the germline V gene are MNHNY and SVGAGI (reference sequence). The CDR3 loop spans 17 amino acids. The CDR3 DNA is TGTGCCAGCAGTCAACAACTACAGGGAAGGATTATAGATACGCAGTATTTT. Its translation: CASSQQLQGRIIDTQYF.

The chain combines TRBV25-1 with TRBJ1-4; D is possibly TRBD1 (6 bases). V was shortened by 4 bases and J by 0 bases, with 9 bases between the two germline ends. In germline, CDR1 is MGHDK, CDR2 SYGVNS. The CDR3 has 15 residues. In DNA form, the CDR3 reads TGTGCCAGCAGTGGAGGGGGGGCAACTAATGAAAAACTGTTTTTT. As protein: CASSGGGATNEKLFF.

CDR3 sequence reads: CASKGRYNYEQYF. In DNA, the CDR3 is TGTGCCAGCAAGGGGAGGTACAACTACGAGCAGTACTTC. The chain has TRBV5-8 and TRBJ2-7; weak D call: TRBD2 (6 bases). Deletions cut 6 bases from V and 3 bases from J, with 13 bases between. This CDR3 has 13 residues. Germline lookup yields CDR1 SGHTS and CDR2 YDEGEE.